The 21 T cell receptor beta chains below come from one sample, sequenced in a study of cytomegalovirus exposure and HLA in healthy donors. The PCR employed 60 Vbeta primers together with 13 Jbeta primers. The table came from immunoSEQ multiplex PCR; TCRdb's copy has only in-frame clones and leaves some out. This sample yields 70,000 to 100,000 clones, of which approximately 60% are seen a single time; roughly 21% belongs to the top ten. Sequencing was carried out using PBMCs. These receptors all come from a woman aged 45-65 years in good health and CMV-seropositive.

This clone was counted at least ten times. The chain carries TRBV10-2 and TRBJ1-5; no definite D call. CDR3 length: 15 residues. Trimming stripped 2 bases from V and 7 bases from J, with 15 bases between. Germline loops: CDR1 WSHSY, CDR2 SAAADI. CDR3 in DNA: TGCGCCAGCAGTGAGCACGGAGGGAGAGGCCAGCCCCAGCATTTT. Its translation is CASSEHGGRGQPQHF.

The chain links TRBV25-1 to TRBJ2-1; D is unresolved. The CDR3 loop spans 14 amino acids. Germline loops: CDR1 MGHDK, CDR2 SYGVNS. Deletions cut 1 base from V and 7 bases from J, with 11 bases between. The CDR3 here is CASSESSWLNEQFF. CDR3 in DNA: TGTGCCAGCAGTGAATCCTCGTGGCTGAATGAGCAGTTCTTC.

The chain employs TRBV30 and TRBJ1-6; the match to TRBD1 covers 9 bases. CDR1 and CDR2 from the germline V gene are GTSNPN and SVGIG (reference sequence). The CDR3 contains 16 residues. After removal of 4 bases from V and 3 bases from J, the junction contained 7 bases not matched to a gene. CDR3 DNA sequence: TGTGCCTGGAAAGGGGACAGGGAAAACTATAATTCACCCCTCCACTTT. Its translation is CAWKGDRENYNSPLHF.

V usage is TRBV10-3 and J usage is TRBJ2-3; D is ambiguous. Germline-derived CDR1 and CDR2 are ENHRY and SYGVKD. Trimming removed 6 bases at V and 4 bases at J, with 14 bases between. The length of the CDR3 is 14 residues. CDR3 protein: CAISFNNGADTQYF. The CDR3 DNA reads TGTGCCATCAGCTTTAACAACGGAGCAGATACGCAGTATTTT.

There are a few counts of this clone. This rearrangement joins TRBV28 to TRBJ1-4; D might be TRBD1 (5 bases). The germline V gene has CDR1 MDHEN and CDR2 SYDVKM. V shed 1 base and J shed 8 bases, with 8 bases lying between them. CDR3 length: 13 amino acids. CDR3 residues: CASSLFRGEKLFF. DNA for the CDR3: TGTGCCAGCAGTTTATTCCGGGGGGAAAAACTGTTTTTT.

This sequence joins TRBV5-1 and TRBJ2-1, with D maybe TRBD1 (5 bases). The CDR3 spans 16 residues. Germline V gene sequence: CDR1 SGHRS, CDR2 YFSETQ. Trimming stripped 1 base from V and 8 bases from J, with 19 bases between. For the CDR3, the DNA is TGCGCCAGCAGCTTGATTGCAGGGAACCCTGGGGATGAGCAGTTCTTC. Translation: CASSLIAGNPGDEQFF.

This clone was picked up one time. The chain links TRBV5-1 to TRBJ1-1; D possibly corresponds to TRBD1 (5 bases). The CDR3 has 14 residues. V was trimmed by 0 bases and J by 4 bases, leaving 10 bases between them. CDR1 and CDR2 (germline): SGHRS, YFSETQ. CDR3 nucleotide sequence: TGCGCCAGCAGCTTGGAAGGGGTATTCACTGAAGCTTTCTTT. It translates to CASSLEGVFTEAFF.

The chain couples TRBV19 to TRBJ2-7; 7 bases map to TRBD1. Unmatched junction bases numbered 14, after V lost 4 bases and J lost 8 bases. This CDR3 has 15 residues. The germline CDR1 and CDR2 sequences are LNHDA and SQIVND (reference sequence). In DNA form, the CDR3 reads TGTGCCAGTAGTACCCGCGCAGGGGGTATCGGTCAGCAGTACTTC. Translation gives CASSTRAGGIGQQYF.

The V and J genes are TRBV19 and TRBJ2-1; 8 bases are a match to TRBD2. From germline, CDR1 is LNHDA and CDR2 SQIVND (reference sequence). The ends lost 3 bases at V and 6 bases at J; junction bases unmatched: 1. The CDR3 extends over 13 amino acids. As DNA, the CDR3 is TGTGCCAGTAGTATGGGACTAGTCAATGAGCAGTTCTTC. It codes for CASSMGLVNEQFF.

The chain combines TRBV9 with TRBJ1-6; D gene uncertain. From germline, CDR1 is SGDLS and CDR2 YYNGEE. The CDR3 extends over 13 amino acids. V dropped 0 bases and J dropped 11 bases, with 9 bases sitting between them. The CDR3 loop is CASSVALVPPLHF. In DNA, the CDR3 is TGTGCCAGCAGCGTAGCCCTCGTCCCACCCCTCCACTTT.

This chain joins TRBV5-4 and TRBJ2-2; 8 bases are shared with TRBD2. This CDR3 region has 16 residues. Germline CDR1 and CDR2: SGHNT and YYREEE (reference sequence). With V trimmed by 0 bases and J by 3 bases, 4 bases remained unmatched. CDR3 nucleotides: TGTGCCAGCAGCTTGGGAGGCGGGGGGTACACCGGGGAGCTGTTTTTT. It codes for CASSLGGGGYTGELFF.

This chain connects TRBV7-6 to TRBJ2-1, with 12 bases lining up with TRBD2. The trim removed 1 base at V and 6 bases at J, leaving 4 bases unmatched. In germline, CDR1 is SGHVS, CDR2 FNYEAQ. The CDR3 is 16 residues long. The CDR3 loop reads CASSLEPSGGANEQFF. The CDR3, as DNA: TGTGCCAGCAGCTTAGAACCTAGCGGGGGGGCCAATGAGCAGTTCTTC.

This chain uses TRBV7-3 with TRBJ2-2; 9 positions match TRBD2. Germline CDR1 reads SGHTA; CDR2 reads FQGTGA. With V trimmed by 1 base and J by 5 bases, 5 bases remained unmatched. This CDR3 is 16 amino acids long. CDR3 sequence reads: CASSLIAGGRTGELFF. The CDR3 nucleotides read TGTGCCAGCAGCTTAATTGCGGGGGGGCGGACCGGGGAGCTGTTTTTT.

V and J are TRBV4-3 and TRBJ2-3; no definite D call. V was pared by 1 base and J by 2 bases, with 10 bases between. CDR3 length equals 15 residues. From germline, CDR1 is LGHNA and CDR2 YSLEER. The CDR3: CASSQGGPDTDTQYF. The CDR3, as DNA: TGCGCCAGCAGCCAAGGTGGGCCTGACACAGATACGCAGTATTTT.

The chain has TRBV28 and TRBJ2-7, with TRBD2 matching over 9 bases. The CDR3 loop spans 15 amino acids. Germline V gene data show CDR1 as MDHEN and CDR2 as SYDVKM. The V and J ends lost 1 base and 4 bases, in that order; junction bases with no gene match: 5. DNA of the CDR3: TGTGCCAGCAGTTTATTGCCTAGCGGGGTATACGAGCAGTACTTC. It is translated as CASSLLPSGVYEQYF.

The rearrangement links TRBV28 to TRBJ2-7; the D is unclear. Germline values: CDR1 MDHEN, CDR2 SYDVKM. Trimming removed 3 bases from V and 4 bases from J, with 13 bases in between. This CDR3 contains 14 residues. This CDR3 is CASSFPTFEYEQYF. The CDR3 nucleotides read TGTGCCAGCAGTTTCCCGACTTTTGAGTACGAGCAGTACTTC.

The V gene is TRBV11-1, the J gene TRBJ2-5; D gene ambiguous. The V gene's germline CDR1 is SGHAT and CDR2 FQDESV (reference sequence). The CDR3 runs to 11 residues. V was clipped by 5 bases and J by 3 bases, with 4 bases between them. DNA for the CDR3: TGTGCCAGCAGCCCCGAAGAGACCCAGTACTTC. Its protein is CASSPEETQYF.

The chain combines TRBV2 with TRBJ2-5; 7 bases match TRBD2. CDR1 and CDR2 from the germline V gene are SNHLY and FYNNEI. Unmatched junction bases numbered 0, after V lost 6 bases and J lost 5 bases. The CDR3 is 11 residues long. CDR3 DNA: TGTGCCAGCAGGGGGGGGGAGACCCAGTACTTC. Protein: CASRGGETQYF. The variable domain in full, completed from reference TRBV2 and TRBJ2-5, reads EPEVTQTPSHQVTQMGQEVILRCVPISNHLYFYWYRQILGQKVEFLVSFYNNEISEKSEIFDDQFSVERPDGSNFTLKIRSTKLEDSAMYFCASRGGETQYFGPGTRLLVL.

The chain combines TRBV11-2 with TRBJ1-1; D unresolved. Trimming cost V 2 bases and J 3 bases, with 10 bases left between them. CDR3 size: 14 residues. Germline V gene data show CDR1 as SGHAT and CDR2 as FQNNGV. CDR3 in amino acids: CASSLHIQDTEAFF. CDR3 nucleotides: TGTGCCAGCAGCTTACACATTCAGGACACTGAAGCTTTCTTT.

The J gene is TRBJ1-2, the V gene TRBV19; D call uncertain. Trimming shortened V by 3 bases and J by 8 bases, and 10 bases separated the two germline ends. Germline CDR1 is LNHDA and CDR2 is SQIVND (reference sequence). This CDR3 spans 12 amino acids. CDR3 sequence reads: CASSIDLRGYTF. The CDR3 DNA follows: TGTGCCAGTAGTATCGACTTGAGGGGCTACACCTTC.

This clone was detected a few times. This chain links TRBV27 with TRBJ2-1; 8 bases agree with TRBD2. Germline V gene data show CDR1 as MNHEY and CDR2 as SMNVEV (reference sequence). V dropped 4 bases and J dropped 9; count of bases not matched to a gene: 11. The CDR3 is made up of 15 amino acids. The CDR3 reads CASSSGGALRIEQFF. CDR3 nucleotide sequence: TGTGCCAGCAGTTCCGGGGGGGCATTGAGGATTGAGCAGTTCTTC.